This T cell receptor beta chain was obtained from a study of blood T cell repertoires in COVID-19. TCRdb keeps only in-frame clones here, not all; method: immunoSEQ multiplex PCR. The repertoire holds about 130,000 clones, with over 80% as singletons. CDR1 is SGHTA, CDR2 FQGNSA, per germline. This CDR3 spans 15 amino acids. J was trimmed by 7 bases and V by 6 bases; bases with no gene match: 10. The chain recombines TRBV7-2 with TRBJ2-3; 10 bases match TRBD2. Sequenced: peripheral blood. The clonotype was recovered from a man aged 40-50 years with active or convalescent COVID-19. CDR3 in amino acids: CASSFTSGALNTQYF. The CDR3 DNA follows: TGTGCCAGCAGTTTCACTAGCGGGGCCCTGAATACGCAGTATTTT.